This TCR beta chain was observed in a study of blood T cell repertoires in COVID-19. Methods used by the authors: Estimated nucleated cell counts came from reference gene primer amplification. Some clones are missing from TCRdb's copy, which holds only in-frame ones; the method was immunoSEQ multiplex PCR. From that table come the V and J calls and clone size; the DNA was used to work out D and trimming. In the table there are roughly 140,000 clones, roughly 71% of which are singletons. Germline lookup yields CDR1 SEHNR and CDR2 FQNEAQ (reference sequence). The V and J ends lost 2 bases and 1 base, in that order; junction bases with no gene match: 12. CDR3 length equals 18 residues.

The sequence came from a woman aged 80 or over with acute or convalescent COVID-19. Specimen: peripheral blood. The genes are TRBV7-9 and TRBJ1-1, with 8 bases identical to TRBD1. CDR3 coding DNA: TGTGCCAGCAGCTTATTGTGGCAGGGGGCAAGAGGGAACACTGAAGCTTTCTTT. Its translation is CASSLLWQGARGNTEAFF.